A selection of T cell receptor beta chains follows, all from one sample in a study of shared clonotypes between healthy human individuals. Some clones are missing from TCRdb's copy, which holds only in-frame ones; the method was immunoSEQ multiplex PCR. The table shows around 2,000,000 clones, with 95% occurring only once. Sequenced input: naive CD4+ T cells sorted from blood. Receptors originate from a young man in good health. The CDR3 runs from the conserved cysteine through the conserved F or W.

V gene	J gene	CDR3 protein
TRBV4-1	TRBJ2-1	CASSQELHAGGVYNEQFF
TRBV19	TRBJ2-3	CASSVGGSSTDTQYF
TRBV30	TRBJ2-7	CAWSVQGAPYEQYF
TRBV10-3	TRBJ2-7	CAISPNYEQYF
TRBV11-2	TRBJ1-2	CASSVDNNYGYTF
TRBV27	TRBJ2-1	CASSFGGPSSYNEQFF
TRBV6-5	TRBJ2-3	CASSYDETDTQYF
TRBV6-5	TRBJ2-1	CASTSGTGDYEQFF
TRBV27	TRBJ1-4	CASSRTGSFEKLFF
TRBV19	TRBJ1-3	CASSETGESGNTIYF
TRBV18	TRBJ2-1	CASSPTLLTSGSYNEQFF
TRBV28	TRBJ1-3	CASTRQGAGNTIYF
TRBV18	TRBJ1-2	CASSPGGGTNYGYTF
TRBV28	TRBJ2-7	CASSRGQGASEQYF
TRBV5-1	TRBJ2-5	CASSLGASGGQETQYF
TRBV5-1	TRBJ2-7	CASSLTSTSGIYEQYF
TRBV10-3	TRBJ2-1	CAISATSGRGSYNEQFF
TRBV6-1	TRBJ1-5	CASSGQENQPQHF
TRBV5-8	TRBJ1-1	CASSLIMNTEAFF
TRBV18	TRBJ2-7	CASSPPSTPYEQYF
TRBV7-6	TRBJ1-2	CASSPQEAYGYTF
TRBV5-6	TRBJ1-3	CASSLRPSTGNTIYF
TRBV28	TRBJ2-6	CASSSTPGNGANVLTF
TRBV19	TRBJ2-7	CASSARDRSYEQYF